Given below is one T cell receptor beta chain in context. Its antigen remains undetermined. No quality values exist for individual bases; no much larger clone is one base distant. The CDR3 measures 15 amino acids from cysteine to phenylalanine. Just the 45-base CDR3 DNA is kept, in frame starting at base 1. As encoded in the germline V gene (reference sequence), CDR1 is LNHDA while CDR2 is SQIVND. V was cut back by 5 bases and J by 3 bases, leaving a gap of 16 bases between them. The time point tag for this specimen amounts to: about 28 days (+/-7) after the second vaccine dose. AZD1222 recipients given second doses at about 4 weeks or at about 12 weeks were pooled, since spike-specific TCR depth and breadth were not found to differ between the two schedules. Vaccinee samples came from UK trials COV001 and COV002, including a single-blind randomized controlled phase 2/3 trial of AZD1222 (ChAdOx1 nCoV-19) in healthy adults. Trial participant PBMC samples were collected at day 0 and day 28 after the second dose for TCRbeta chain sequencing.

These data belong to a study of T cell responses to AZD1222 COVID-19 vaccine (dated by TCRdb to the early 2020s). In the study overall: TCR sequencing was performed for more than 230 trial participants, of whom some 200 were given two doses of AZD1222 and around 25 were given two doses of MenACWY control vaccine. Enrollment into the trials was organized by age into subgroups of 18-55, 56-69 and 70-plus years, and those subgroups contained roughly 160, 29 and 62 TCR-sequenced participants, respectively.

Beyond this particular receptor, the publication reports: Most participants were white British and females outnumbered males, and the authors suggested that clonal diversity may have been underestimated. The 56-69-year group was small, and its depth increase did not reach significance, likely because of low power. CD4 TCRs associated with the vaccine covered the entire spike protein, and the dominant responses were in regions 160-218 and 743-854. Conclusions about previously exposed vaccinees are limited, since just five to seven AZD1222 recipients were seropositive for SARS-CoV-2 at baseline. Nearly half of unique spike-specific TCRs reportedly recognized epitopes outside regions mutated in the B.1.351 and B.1.1.7 variants. Because no samples from the day 14 peak response were available, repertoires could be characterized only after the peak T cell response. A significant rise in spike-specific TCR breadth and depth was observed after two AZD1222 doses relative to day 0 and relative to MenACWY recipients.

The CDR3 regions of human TCRbeta chains were analyzed by immunosequencing. The published analysis was carried out like this. TCRs in the repertoires were compared against a reference library of SARS-CoV-2-specific TCRs that had been generated with the MIRA antigen-specificity platform. Breadth was defined as the fraction of unique TCRs that were SARS-CoV-2-associated. Depth was defined as the fraction of total T cells that were SARS-CoV-2-associated. Using the MIRA data, each spike-specific TCR was assigned both to the spike region to which the TCR was reactive and to a CD4 or CD8 class. Log10-transformed breadth and depth values were compared by one-way ANOVA with Sidak's multiple comparisons tests. TCRdb took this table from immuneACCESS and kept in-frame rearrangements with V and J called. Such tables lack part of the clones; where checked against another copy, unresolved V genes explain under half of the gap, and the rest is unexplained. D and trimming were read from the DNA, whereas the V and J calls and clone size are those reported in that table. The table for this sample lists around 200,000 clones; about 88% of them were counted only once. The ten largest account for 26% of the sample.

This TCR was recovered from an adult who received the AZD1222 COVID-19 vaccine. Sequenced material: peripheral blood, taken 28 days after the second AZD1222 dose. The V and J segments used are TRBV19 and TRBJ1-1; perhaps TRBD1 is the D gene, with 5 bases matching. The CDR3: CASSPRARVDTEAFF. The nucleotides are TGTGCCAGTAGTCCCAGGGCCAGGGTGGACACTGAAGCTTTCTTT.